This T cell receptor (beta chain) was captured by sequencing in a study of PD-L1 blockade in urothelial cancer. Study summary: Analyses were performed on blood at 3 weeks after treatment start (the second dose) and at 6 weeks. Reported median T cell count for blood samples was roughly 150,000.

Sequenced by immunoSEQ multiplex PCR; TCRdb stores in-frame clones only, minus some. Among around 100,000 clones listed, about 85% were seen once. From germline, CDR1 is SNHLY and CDR2 FYNNEI. Trimming took 6 bases from V and 1 from J; bases not matched to a gene: 5. The CDR3 is made up of 14 amino acids. The clonotype was recovered from a middle-aged man with urothelial cancer. The input for sequencing was PBMCs, taken around atezolizumab (anti-PD-L1) treatment. This rearrangement joins TRBV2 to TRBJ1-1; 7 bases line up with TRBD1. CDR3 amino acids: CASRPGQQNTEAFF. The CDR3 region has the DNA TGTGCCAGCAGACCGGGACAGCAGAACACTGAAGCTTTCTTT. The full variable domain, its missing parts supplied by reference TRBV2 and TRBJ1-1, is EPEVTQTPSHQVTQMGQEVILRCVPISNHLYFYWYRQILGQKVEFLVSFYNNEISEKSEIFDDQFSVERPDGSNFTLKIRSTKLEDSAMYFCASRPGQQNTEAFFGQGTRLTVV.